This T cell receptor (beta chain) was recorded in a study of CD8 T cells in ankylosing spondylitis. It was by quantitative 5'-RACE with molecular barcodes that TCR beta libraries were made. A single record per CDR3 protein comes from TCRdb applying MiXCR to the 5' RACE reads. The sample holds a few hundred thousand distinct CDR3 sequences, around a tenth seen once. The V end was cut by 4 bases, the J end by 3 bases, with 10 bases between. The germline V gene has CDR1 SGHRS and CDR2 YFSETQ. This CDR3 is built from 13 residues. V usage is TRBV5-1 and J usage is TRBJ1-1; weak D call: TRBD1 (5 bases). The sample taken for sequencing was blood, either unsorted or a sorted T cell fraction (not recorded which). The receptor comes from a male donor with ankylosing spondylitis or in good health (not recorded which). The CDR3 bases are TGCGCCAGCAGCGCGACAGCGGACACTGAAGCTTTCTTT. Translating it yields CASSATADTEAFF.